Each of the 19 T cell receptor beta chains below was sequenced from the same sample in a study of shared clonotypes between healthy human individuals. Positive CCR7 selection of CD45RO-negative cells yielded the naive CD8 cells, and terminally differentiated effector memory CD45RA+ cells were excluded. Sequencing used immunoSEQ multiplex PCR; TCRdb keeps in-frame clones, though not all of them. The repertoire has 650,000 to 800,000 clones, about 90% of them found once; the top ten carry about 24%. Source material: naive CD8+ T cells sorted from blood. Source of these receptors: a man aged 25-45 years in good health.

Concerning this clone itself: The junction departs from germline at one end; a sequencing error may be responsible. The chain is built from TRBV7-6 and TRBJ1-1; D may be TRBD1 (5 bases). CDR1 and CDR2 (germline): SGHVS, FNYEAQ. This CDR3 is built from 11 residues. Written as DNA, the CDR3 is TGTGCCAGCAGCTCAGGGACCGCTCAGATCTTT. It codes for CASSSGTAQIF.

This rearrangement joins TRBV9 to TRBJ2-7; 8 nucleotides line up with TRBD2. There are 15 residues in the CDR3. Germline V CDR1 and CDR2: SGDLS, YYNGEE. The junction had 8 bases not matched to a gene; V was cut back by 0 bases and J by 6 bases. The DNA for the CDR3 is TGTGCCAGCAGCGTAGAGGGACTAGTCGCCTCCGAGCAGTACTTC. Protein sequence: CASSVEGLVASEQYF.

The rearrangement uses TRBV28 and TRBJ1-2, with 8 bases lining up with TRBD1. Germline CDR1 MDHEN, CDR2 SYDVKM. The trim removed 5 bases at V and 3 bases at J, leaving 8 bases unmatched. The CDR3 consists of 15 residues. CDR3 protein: CASSPGQGWDYGYTF. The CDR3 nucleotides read TGTGCCAGCAGTCCCGGACAGGGCTGGGACTATGGCTACACCTTC.

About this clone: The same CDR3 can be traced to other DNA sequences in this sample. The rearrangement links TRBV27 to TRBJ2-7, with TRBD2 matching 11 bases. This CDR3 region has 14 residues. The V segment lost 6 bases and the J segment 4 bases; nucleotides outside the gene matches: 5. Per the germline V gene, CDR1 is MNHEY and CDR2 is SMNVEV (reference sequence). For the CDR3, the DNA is TGTGCCAGCAGCCTGGGACTAGCGGTGTACGAGCAGTACTTC. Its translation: CASSLGLAVYEQYF.

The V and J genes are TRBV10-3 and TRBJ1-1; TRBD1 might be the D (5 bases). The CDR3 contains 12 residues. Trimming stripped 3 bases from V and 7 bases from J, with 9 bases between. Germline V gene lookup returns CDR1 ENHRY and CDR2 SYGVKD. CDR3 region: CAISDGGNEAFF. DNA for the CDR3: TGTGCCATCAGTGATGGGGGGAATGAAGCTTTCTTT.

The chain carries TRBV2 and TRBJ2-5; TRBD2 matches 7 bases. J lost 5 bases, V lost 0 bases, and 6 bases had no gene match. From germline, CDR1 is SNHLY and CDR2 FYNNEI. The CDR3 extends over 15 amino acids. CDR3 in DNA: TGTGCCAGCAGTGAAGCGTGGGAGGGCTGGGAGACCCAGTACTTC. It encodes CASSEAWEGWETQYF.

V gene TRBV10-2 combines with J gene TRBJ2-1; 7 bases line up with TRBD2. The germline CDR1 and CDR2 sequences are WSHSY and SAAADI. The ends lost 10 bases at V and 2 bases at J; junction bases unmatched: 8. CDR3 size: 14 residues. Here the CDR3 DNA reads TGCGCCACCTGGGACGGGGGGACCTACAATGAGCAGTTCTTC. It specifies CATWDGGTYNEQFF.

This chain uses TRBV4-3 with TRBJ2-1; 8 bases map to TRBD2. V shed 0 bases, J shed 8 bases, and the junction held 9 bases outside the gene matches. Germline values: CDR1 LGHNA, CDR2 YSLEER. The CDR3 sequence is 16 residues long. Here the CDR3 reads CASSQEASGSVYEQFF. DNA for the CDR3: TGCGCCAGCAGCCAAGAAGCAAGCGGGAGCGTCTATGAGCAGTTCTTC.

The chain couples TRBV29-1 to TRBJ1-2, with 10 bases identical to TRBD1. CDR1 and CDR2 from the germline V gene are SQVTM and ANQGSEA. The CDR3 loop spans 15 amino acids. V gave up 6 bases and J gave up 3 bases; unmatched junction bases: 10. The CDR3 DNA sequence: TGCAGCGTAGTAGACCCGGGACAGGGGTACTATGGCTACACCTTC. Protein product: CSVVDPGQGYYGYTF.

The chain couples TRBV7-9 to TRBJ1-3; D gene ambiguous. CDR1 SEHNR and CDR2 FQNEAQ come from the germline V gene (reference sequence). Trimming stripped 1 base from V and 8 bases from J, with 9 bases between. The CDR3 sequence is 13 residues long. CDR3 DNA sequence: TGTGCCAGCAGCTTAGTTTTGGGAGACACCATATATTTT. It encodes CASSLVLGDTIYF.

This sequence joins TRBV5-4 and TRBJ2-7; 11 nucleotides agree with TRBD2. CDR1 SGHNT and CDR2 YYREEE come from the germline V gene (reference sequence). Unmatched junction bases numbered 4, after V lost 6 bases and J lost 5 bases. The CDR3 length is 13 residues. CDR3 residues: CASTRGLADEQYF. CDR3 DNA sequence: TGTGCCAGCACTAGGGGACTAGCGGACGAGCAGTACTTC.

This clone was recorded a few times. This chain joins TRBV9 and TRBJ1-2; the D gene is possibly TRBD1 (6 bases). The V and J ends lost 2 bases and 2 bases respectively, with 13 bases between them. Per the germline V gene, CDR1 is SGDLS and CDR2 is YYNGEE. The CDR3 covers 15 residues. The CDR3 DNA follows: TGTGCCAGCAGCGTCAACAGGGAGCTCAACTATGGCTACACCTTC. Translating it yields CASSVNRELNYGYTF. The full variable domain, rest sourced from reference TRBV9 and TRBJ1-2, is DSGVTQTPKHLITATGQRVTLRCSPRSGDLSVYWYQQSLDQGLQFLIQYYNGEERAKGNILERFSAQQFPDLHSELNLSSLELGDSALYFCASSVNRELNYGYTFGSGTRLTVV.

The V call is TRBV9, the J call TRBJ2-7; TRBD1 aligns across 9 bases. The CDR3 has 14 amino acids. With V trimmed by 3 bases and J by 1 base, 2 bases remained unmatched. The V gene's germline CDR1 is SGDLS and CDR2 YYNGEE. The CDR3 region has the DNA TGTGCCAGCAGCGGGACAGGGGTATCCTACGAGCAGTACTTC. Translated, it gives CASSGTGVSYEQYF.

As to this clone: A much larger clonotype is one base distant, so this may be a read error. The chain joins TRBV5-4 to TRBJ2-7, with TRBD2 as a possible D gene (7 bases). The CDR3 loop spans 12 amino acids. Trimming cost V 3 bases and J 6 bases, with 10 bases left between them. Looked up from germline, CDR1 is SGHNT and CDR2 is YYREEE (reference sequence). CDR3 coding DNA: TGTGCCAGCAGCTGGGGGGGCGGCGAGCAGTACTTC. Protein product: CASSWGGGEQYF.

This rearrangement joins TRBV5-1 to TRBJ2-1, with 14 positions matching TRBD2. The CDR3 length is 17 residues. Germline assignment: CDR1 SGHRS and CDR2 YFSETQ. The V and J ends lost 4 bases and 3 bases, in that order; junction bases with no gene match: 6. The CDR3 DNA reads TGCGCCAGCAGCCGGACTAGCGGGAGGTTGGGCTACAATGAGCAGTTCTTC. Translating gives CASSRTSGRLGYNEQFF.

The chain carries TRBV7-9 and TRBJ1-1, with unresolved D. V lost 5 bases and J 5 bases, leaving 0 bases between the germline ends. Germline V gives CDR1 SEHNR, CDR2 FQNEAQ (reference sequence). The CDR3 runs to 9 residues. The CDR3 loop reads CASSTEAFF. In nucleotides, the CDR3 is TGTGCCAGCAGCACTGAAGCTTTCTTT.

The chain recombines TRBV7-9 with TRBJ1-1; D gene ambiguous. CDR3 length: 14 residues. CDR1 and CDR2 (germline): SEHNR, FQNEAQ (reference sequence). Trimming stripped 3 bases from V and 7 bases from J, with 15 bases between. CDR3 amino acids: CASSFQGRHGEAFF. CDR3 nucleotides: TGTGCCAGCAGCTTTCAAGGGCGACATGGTGAAGCTTTCTTT.

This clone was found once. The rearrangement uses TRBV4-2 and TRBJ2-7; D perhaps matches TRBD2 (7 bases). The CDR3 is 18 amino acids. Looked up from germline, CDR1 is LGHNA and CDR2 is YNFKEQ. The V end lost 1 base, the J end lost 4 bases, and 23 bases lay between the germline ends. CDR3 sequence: CASSQGLGMGRDKYEQYF. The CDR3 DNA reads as TGTGCCAGCAGCCAAGGCCTCGGGATGGGGAGGGACAAATACGAGCAGTACTTC.

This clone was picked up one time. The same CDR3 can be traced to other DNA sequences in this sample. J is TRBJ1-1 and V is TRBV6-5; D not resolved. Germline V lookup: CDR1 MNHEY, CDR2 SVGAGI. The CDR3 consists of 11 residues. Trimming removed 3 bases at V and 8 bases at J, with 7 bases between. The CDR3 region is CASSYGSEAFF. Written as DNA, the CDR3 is TGTGCCAGCAGTTATGGGTCGGAAGCTTTCTTT.